This T cell receptor beta chain was sequenced in a study of cytomegalovirus exposure and HLA in healthy donors. The PCR contained 60 Vbeta and 13 Jbeta primers. Sequencing used immunoSEQ multiplex PCR; TCRdb keeps in-frame clones, though not all of them. The table lists around 58,000 clones, around 77% of them singletons. The study, taken as a whole, reports: Cytomegalovirus-associated status was assigned to roughly 160 TCR beta chains.

Turning to this clone: Its cognate antigen is unknown.

The CDR3 totals 16 residues. V dropped 6 bases and J dropped 4; count of bases not matched to a gene: 13. From germline, CDR1 is MNHEY and CDR2 SMNVEV (reference sequence). Sequencing was done on a sample of PBMCs. The chain carries TRBV27 and TRBJ2-3, with TRBD1 matching over 7 bases. The sequence derives from a male donor in good health and CMV-seropositive. In nucleotides, the CDR3 is TGTGCCAGCAGCCATCTGACAGGGTTCAGCGCAGATACGCAGTATTTT. Protein: CASSHLTGFSADTQYF.